Listed below are T cell receptor beta chains from one sample, sequenced in a study of cytomegalovirus exposure and HLA in healthy donors. Some clones are missing from TCRdb's copy, which holds only in-frame ones; the method was immunoSEQ multiplex PCR. The repertoire has 100,000 to 150,000 clones, roughly four fifths of them found once; the top ten carry around 13%. Source material: PBMCs. The receptor set was obtained from a woman aged 55-69 years in good health and CMV-seropositive. Each CDR3 is given with its conserved first and last residue. A D gene is named only where the DNA matches it firmly. Some rows mark clone size as missing; the rest say once, few, many or name a class of expanded clone.

j_call v_call d_call clone_size cdr3_aa cdr3_nt
TRBJ2-1 TRBV7-3 . . CASSANRVEQFF TGTGCCAGCAGCGCCAACAGGGTTGAGCAGTTCTTC
TRBJ2-1 TRBV4-3 TRBD2 . CASSQDRGRLDEQFF TGCGCCAGCAGCCAAGATCGCGGGAGATTAGATGAGCAGTTCTTC
TRBJ2-4 TRBV11-3 . few CASSSGQGASGGGIQYF TGTGCCAGCAGTTCCGGACAGGGGGCAAGCGGGGGGGGCATTCAGTACTTC
TRBJ1-1 TRBV28 . . CASSLLADLGPFF TGTGCCAGCAGTTTATTGGCGGACTTAGGCCCTTTCTTT
TRBJ2-2 TRBV4-2 TRBD2 . CASSSRLASVKTGELFF TGTGCCAGCAGCTCCCGACTAGCGTCAGTGAAAACCGGGGAGCTGTTTTTT
TRBJ1-2 TRBV19 . . CASSIGGPGRYGYTF TGTGCCAGTAGTATAGGGGGCCCGGGTCGCTATGGCTACACCTTC
TRBJ2-7 TRBV6-1 TRBD1 . CASREHTGGRTYEQYF TGTGCCAGCAGGGAACATACAGGGGGAAGGACCTACGAGCAGTACTTC
TRBJ1-1 TRBV27 . . CASSHRQDALMNTEAFF TGTGCCAGCAGTCACCGACAGGACGCCTTAATGAACACTGAAGCTTTCTTT
TRBJ1-5 TRBV6-1 . . CASEGYSNQPQHF TGTGCCAGCGAGGGTTATAGCAATCAGCCCCAGCATTTT
TRBJ2-3 TRBV4-2 TRBD2 . CASSPSGTPHTDTQYF TGTGCCAGCAGCCCCAGCGGGACCCCCCACACAGATACGCAGTATTTT
TRBJ2-3 TRBV5-1 . . CASSYLMGATDTQYF TGCGCCAGCAGCTATCTAATGGGGGCCACAGATACGCAGTATTTT
TRBJ2-7 TRBV11-2 TRBD2 few CASSSGTSGYEQYF TGTGCCAGCAGTTCCGGGACTAGCGGCTACGAGCAGTACTTC
TRBJ1-2 TRBV7-9 . few CASSQTGNYGYTF TGTGCCAGCAGCCAGACAGGAAACTATGGCTACACCTTC
TRBJ2-7 TRBV4-2 TRBD1 few CASSQATGTGSYEQYF TGTGCCAGCAGCCAAGCTACCGGGACAGGTTCCTACGAGCAGTACTTC
TRBJ1-6 TRBV11-1 TRBD1 . CASSLRTGGNSPLHF TGTGCCAGCAGCTTGCGGACAGGGGGTAATTCACCCCTCCACTTT
TRBJ1-2 TRBV6-1 TRBD1 . CASSASGTGQAGYTF TGTGCCAGCAGTGCTTCGGGGACAGGGCAAGCTGGCTACACCTTC
TRBJ1-4 TRBV7-9 TRBD1 . CASSPGVGQNNEKLFF TGTGCCAGCAGCCCAGGAGTGGGACAGAATAATGAAAAACTGTTTTTT
TRBJ2-7 TRBV18 TRBD2 . CASSLAESYEQYF TGTGCCAGCTCTCTAGCGGAATCCTACGAGCAGTACTTC
TRBJ1-1 TRBV2 . once CASSAWRMNTEAFF TGTGCCAGCAGTGCGTGGCGGATGAACACTGAAGCTTTCTTT
TRBJ1-1 TRBV2 . . CASSAQGNTEAFF TGTGCCAGCAGTGCCCAGGGGAATACTGAAGCTTTCTTT
TRBJ1-2 TRBV4-3 TRBD1 . CASSQAGTGGFNYGYTF TGCGCCAGCAGCCAAGCCGGGACAGGGGGATTCAACTATGGCTACACCTTC
TRBJ1-2 TRBV11-3 TRBD1 . CASSLDFRGPRSYGYTF TGTGCCAGCAGCTTAGATTTCAGGGGGCCTCGCAGCTATGGCTACACCTTC
TRBJ1-2 TRBV6-5 . . CASSLVGSAGYTF TGTGCCAGCAGCTTAGTCGGGAGTGCGGGCTACACCTTC
TRBJ1-2 TRBV7-9 . . CASSLASSGYTF TGTGCCAGCAGCTTAGCTTCCTCTGGCTACACCTTC
TRBJ2-2 TRBV29-1 TRBD1 . CSVYDRVNTGELFF TGCAGCGTCTACGACAGGGTGAACACCGGGGAGCTGTTTTTT
TRBJ1-2 TRBV25-1 . . CASRDWNYGYTF TGTGCCAGCAGGGACTGGAACTATGGCTACACCTTC
TRBJ2-1 TRBV28 . once CASSVDSHYNEQFF TGTGCCAGCAGTGTGGACAGCCACTACAATGAGCAGTTCTTC
TRBJ2-5 TRBV19 . once CASSIPGSETQYF TGTGCCAGTAGTATCCCGGGTTCAGAGACCCAGTACTTC
TRBJ1-3 TRBV11-3 . . CASSLGSGNTIYF TGTGCCAGCAGCCTCGGGTCTGGAAACACCATATATTTT
TRBJ1-1 TRBV18 TRBD1 . CASSPQGAGEAFF TGTGCCAGCTCACCACAGGGGGCCGGTGAAGCTTTCTTT
TRBJ1-1 TRBV7-9 . . CASSLRGRMNTEAFF TGTGCCAGCAGCTTGCGCGGTCGGATGAACACTGAAGCTTTCTTT
TRBJ2-7 TRBV7-2 TRBD2 . CASSLSTSGPSYEQYF TGTGCCAGCAGCCTATCGACTAGCGGGCCCTCCTACGAGCAGTACTTC
TRBJ1-1 TRBV28 . . CASTDVLRQGWNTEAFF TGTGCCAGCACCGATGTCCTCAGGCAGGGTTGGAACACTGAAGCTTTCTTT
TRBJ2-3 TRBV4-3 . . CASSRQGRVTDTQYF TGCGCCAGCAGCCGCCAGGGCAGGGTTACAGATACGCAGTATTTT
TRBJ2-7 TRBV27 TRBD1 few CASSPGQGTSYEQYF TGTGCCAGCAGTCCCGGACAGGGGACCTCCTACGAGCAGTACTTC
TRBJ2-5 TRBV7-2 TRBD2 . CASSPELAGGLETQYF TGTGCCAGCAGCCCCGAACTAGCGGGGGGGCTTGAGACCCAGTACTTC
TRBJ2-3 TRBV18 TRBD2 once CASSPRTSGTTDTQYF TGTGCCAGCTCACCCCGGACTAGCGGGACCACAGATACGCAGTATTTT
TRBJ2-7 TRBV25-1 . . CASSSTGTSRYEQYF TGTGCCAGCAGTTCAACCGGGACTTCACGCTACGAGCAGTACTTC
TRBJ2-3 TRBV2 TRBD2 . CATRLATDTQYF TGTGCCACCCGACTAGCCACAGATACGCAGTATTTT
TRBJ1-4 TRBV7-8 . . CASSLEGLQNEKLFF TGTGCCAGCAGCTTAGAGGGGCTCCAGAATGAAAAACTGTTTTTT
TRBJ1-1 TRBV6-1 TRBD1 . CASSKQGGGTEAFF TGTGCCAGCAGTAAGCAGGGGGGAGGAACTGAAGCTTTCTTT
TRBJ2-7 TRBV7-2 . . CASSPGAGKAYEQYF TGTGCCAGCAGCCCCGGCGCAGGGAAGGCCTACGAGCAGTACTTC
TRBJ2-2 TRBV9 TRBD2 . CASSVDSLAGVPGELFF TGTGCCAGCAGCGTAGACTCGCTAGCGGGGGTTCCCGGGGAGCTGTTTTTT
TRBJ2-3 TRBV29-1 . . CSVEDHGGRTDTQYF TGCAGCGTTGAAGATCACGGGGGGCGCACAGATACGCAGTATTTT
TRBJ2-1 TRBV7-3 TRBD2 . CASSLVAGSYNEQFF TGTGCCAGCAGCTTAGTAGCGGGATCCTACAATGAGCAGTTCTTC
TRBJ1-1 TRBV10-2 TRBD1 . CASTRQGNTEAFF TGCGCCAGCACCAGACAGGGAAACACTGAAGCTTTCTTT
TRBJ1-1 TRBV11-3 TRBD1 . CASSPRVGTAFMNTEAFF TGTGCCAGCAGCCCGAGGGTTGGGACAGCATTCATGAACACTGAAGCTTTCTTT
TRBJ1-4 TRBV25-1 TRBD1 . CASSDPRQGAFDEELFF TGTGCCAGCAGTGACCCTCGACAGGGAGCATTCGATGAAGAACTGTTTTTT